The rows below give T cell receptor beta chains drawn from one sample of a study of cytomegalovirus exposure and HLA in healthy donors. Using immunoSEQ multiplex PCR, the repertoire was profiled, and TCRdb retains in-frame clones only, with some absent. The top ten hold over 2% of the sample, which has nearly 95,000 clones, about 8% seen once. Source material: PBMCs. These receptors were obtained from a man in his fifties in good health and CMV-seronegative. CDR3s include the opening cysteine and the closing phenylalanine or tryptophan. The D gene is left open where the match is weak. Clone size is not always given. Where it is, it says once, few, many or a class for expanded clones.

j_call	clone_size	d_call	v_call	cdr3_aa	cdr3_nt
TRBJ2-7	.	TRBD2	TRBV4-1	CASSLSLAEYHEQYF	TGCGCCAGCAGCCTCTCACTAGCGGAGTACCACGAGCAGTACTTC
TRBJ2-5	.	.	TRBV25-1	CASSDLTGIQETQYF	TGTGCCAGCAGTGACTTAACAGGGATCCAAGAGACCCAGTACTTC
TRBJ2-1	few	TRBD2	TRBV11-2	CASSYGLAGYNEQFF	TGTGCCAGCAGCTACGGACTAGCGGGGTACAATGAGCAGTTCTTC
TRBJ2-1	few	TRBD2	TRBV7-9	CASSVGEGLAGNNEQFF	TGTGCCAGCAGTGTAGGCGAGGGACTAGCGGGAAACAATGAGCAGTTCTTC
TRBJ2-3	few	TRBD2	TRBV19	CASSRRLAQGTDTQYF	TGTGCCAGTAGTAGGAGACTAGCTCAGGGCACAGATACGCAGTATTTT
TRBJ1-5	.	TRBD1	TRBV2	CASSEATGRNQPQHF	TGTGCCAGCAGTGAAGCGACAGGGCGTAATCAGCCCCAGCATTTT
TRBJ2-5	few	TRBD1	TRBV6-5	CASSYQTGGGGETQYF	TGTGCCAGCAGTTACCAAACAGGGGGCGGTGGAGAGACCCAGTACTTC
TRBJ2-7	few	TRBD1	TRBV19	CASSIAGQGSYEQYF	TGTGCCAGTAGTATAGCCGGACAGGGCTCCTACGAGCAGTACTTC
TRBJ2-1	.	TRBD2	TRBV11-2	CASRRTGGGNEQFF	TGTGCCAGCAGAAGAACGGGGGGAGGGAATGAGCAGTTCTTC
TRBJ2-5	.	TRBD1	TRBV5-1	CASRAGQELRDQYF	TGCGCCAGCAGAGCCGGACAGGAACTACGAGACCAGTACTTC
TRBJ2-5	few	TRBD1	TRBV29-1	CSVIRQGGQETQYF	TGCAGCGTTATACGACAGGGGGGTCAAGAGACCCAGTACTTC
TRBJ2-3	few	TRBD1	TRBV28	CASSTGQGTDTQYF	TGTGCCAGCAGTACGGGACAGGGCACAGATACGCAGTATTTT
TRBJ1-1	.	.	TRBV27	CASSWGRRGTEAFF	TGTGCCAGCAGTTGGGGAAGGCGGGGCACTGAAGCTTTCTTT
TRBJ1-5	few	.	TRBV19	CASSIGGGKRQPQHF	TGTGCCAGTAGTATAGGGGGGGGTAAGAGGCAGCCCCAGCATTTT
TRBJ2-3	few	TRBD2	TRBV2	CASCELAGLTDTQYF	TGTGCCAGCTGCGAACTAGCGGGACTCACAGATACGCAGTATTTT
TRBJ2-1	.	TRBD2	TRBV6-1	CASSDPIAGGTYNEQFF	TGTGCCAGCAGTGACCCTATAGCGGGGGGAACCTACAATGAGCAGTTCTTC
TRBJ1-6	.	.	TRBV6-4	CASRQGDSPLHF	TGTGCCAGCAGGCAAGGAGATTCACCCCTCCACTTT
TRBJ2-3	few	.	TRBV19	CASNPGKNTDAQYF	TGTGCCAGTAACCCAGGGAAGAACACAGATGCGCAGTATTTT
TRBJ2-1	.	.	TRBV11-2	CASSQPGVRDFLSYNEQFF	TGTGCCAGCAGCCAGCCGGGGGTGCGGGATTTCTTATCCTACAATGAGCAGTTCTTC
TRBJ2-1	.	TRBD2	TRBV7-3	CASSFSSGSYNEQFF	TGTGCCAGCAGCTTCTCTAGCGGCTCCTACAATGAGCAGTTCTTC
TRBJ2-7	few	.	TRBV5-1	CASSLSGLSYEQYF	TGCGCCAGCAGCTTGTCCGGACTCTCCTACGAGCAGTACTTC
TRBJ2-7	few	.	TRBV5-6	CASSLGATEQYF	TGTGCCAGCAGCTTAGGGGCCACCGAGCAGTACTTC
TRBJ2-5	few	.	TRBV10-1	CASSVAGVQETQYF	TGCGCCAGCAGTGTGGCAGGGGTTCAAGAGACCCAGTACTTC